The clone carrying this T cell receptor (beta chain) was counted a single time. Antigen specificity is unknown. These data originate in a study of post-analysis software for immune sequencing data. Study-level points and caveats: The study found significantly lower normalized Chao1 diversity in multiple sclerosis patients than in controls. Patients used several TRBV segments, including TRBV5-6, TRBV5-1 and TRBV20-1, more often than controls.

J lost 5 bases, V lost 4 bases, and 14 bases had no gene match. This CDR3 is built from 17 residues. Germline lookup yields CDR1 MGHRA and CDR2 YSYEKL. The library was made from cDNA and included unique molecular identifiers. TCRdb reprocessed the PCR reads via MiXCR and lists one record per CDR3 protein. There are under 900,000 distinct CDR3 sequences in the sample; roughly 50% occur only once, and approximately 4.5% lies in the top ten. The sample consisted of blood. The origin of this receptor is a girl between 5 and 17 years old with multiple sclerosis. The chain couples TRBV4-1 to TRBJ2-5; 9 nucleotides match TRBD1. The CDR3 region is CASSRGDRVVLDETQYF. CDR3 nucleotide sequence: TGCGCCAGCAGCCGAGGGGACAGGGTGGTTCTAGACGAGACCCAGTACTTC.